This T cell receptor beta chain was identified in a study of T cell responses to AZD1222 COVID-19 vaccine. The length of the CDR3 is 15 residues. CDR1 and CDR2 from the germline V gene are SGHAT and FQNNGV. Trimming pared 1 base from V and 3 bases from J, leaving 10 bases between. In regard to this clone: The antigen is undetermined.

Second-dose schedules of about 4 or about 12 weeks were combined. Findings and limits, study-wide: Females outnumbered males among donors, who were mostly white British; clonal diversity was possibly underestimated. Seropositive status at baseline applied to only 6 or 7 AZD1222 recipients.

Assay: immunoSEQ multiplex PCR; the TCRdb copy retains only in-frame clones and omits some. The repertoire includes about 54,000 clones, more than 80% of them detected once, and more than 12% sits in the top ten. This chain joins TRBV11-2 and TRBJ2-1; maybe TRBD2 (6 bases). This TCR was recovered from an adult who received the AZD1222 COVID-19 vaccine. The source material was peripheral blood, sampled 28 days after the second AZD1222 dose. In nucleotides, the CDR3 is TGTGCCAGCAGCTTAGTTGCGGGATTCTACAATGAGCAGTTCTTC. It yields the protein CASSLVAGFYNEQFF.